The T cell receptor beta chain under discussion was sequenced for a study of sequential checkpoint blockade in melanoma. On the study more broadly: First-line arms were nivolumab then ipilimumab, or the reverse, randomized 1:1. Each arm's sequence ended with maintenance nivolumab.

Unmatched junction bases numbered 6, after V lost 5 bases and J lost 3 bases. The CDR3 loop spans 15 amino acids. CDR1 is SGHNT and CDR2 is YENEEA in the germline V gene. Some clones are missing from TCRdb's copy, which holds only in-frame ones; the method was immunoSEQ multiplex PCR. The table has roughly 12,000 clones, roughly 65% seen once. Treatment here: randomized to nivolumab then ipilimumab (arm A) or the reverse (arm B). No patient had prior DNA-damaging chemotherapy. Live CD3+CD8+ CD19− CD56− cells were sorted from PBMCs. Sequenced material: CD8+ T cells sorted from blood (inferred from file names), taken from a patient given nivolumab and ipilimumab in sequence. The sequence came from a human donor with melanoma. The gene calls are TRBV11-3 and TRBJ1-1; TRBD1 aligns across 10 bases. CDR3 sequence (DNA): TGTGCCAGCAGCCTGGACAGGGGGATGGACACTGAAGCTTTCTTT. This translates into CASSLDRGMDTEAFF.